The rows below give T cell receptor beta chains drawn from one sample of a study of T cell responses to AZD1222 COVID-19 vaccine. Sequencing was performed with immunoSEQ multiplex PCR; in TCRdb, only in-frame clones are kept and a portion is missing. The sample has about 110,000 clones; 89% are singletons. Here the sequenced sample was peripheral blood, taken on day 0 of AZD1222 vaccination. The receptor source for this set is an adult in good health. CDR3s include the opening cysteine and the closing phenylalanine or tryptophan. The D gene is left open where the match is weak. Size is omitted from some rows. Given values are once, few, many or a class for expanded clones.

v_gene: TRBV7-2; len: 16; abundance: .; j_gene: TRBJ2-5; d_gene: TRBD2; CDR3nt: TGTGCCAGCAGCTTAGCGCTAACTAGCGGACAAGAGACCCAGTACTTC; CDR3aa: CASSLALTSGQETQYF
v_gene: TRBV28; len: 13; abundance: few; j_gene: TRBJ1-1; d_gene: TRBD1; CDR3nt: TGTGCCACCATCCCAGGGGGCGGAACTGAAGCTTTCTTT; CDR3aa: CATIPGGGTEAFF
v_gene: TRBV5-1; len: 21; abundance: .; j_gene: TRBJ2-6; d_gene: TRBD2; CDR3nt: TGCGCCAGCAGCGTCGGACTAGCGGGAGCCTCGGCTCGGGCTGGGGCCAACGTCCTGACTTTC; CDR3aa: CASSVGLAGASARAGANVLTF
v_gene: TRBV28; len: 12; abundance: .; j_gene: TRBJ1-2; d_gene: .; CDR3nt: TGTGCCAGCAGTCTCCCCCGAGAGGGCTACACCTTC; CDR3aa: CASSLPREGYTF
v_gene: TRBV11-3; len: 13; abundance: .; j_gene: TRBJ1-1; d_gene: .; CDR3nt: TGTGCCAGCAGCTTAGTTACGAACACTGAAGCTTTCTTT; CDR3aa: CASSLVTNTEAFF
v_gene: TRBV4-3; len: 15; abundance: .; j_gene: TRBJ2-2; d_gene: .; CDR3nt: TGCGCCAGCAGCCAAACGACAGTGATTACCGGGGAGCTGTTTTTT; CDR3aa: CASSQTTVITGELFF
v_gene: TRBV7-3; len: 16; abundance: .; j_gene: TRBJ2-3; d_gene: TRBD2; CDR3nt: TGTGCCAGCAGCTTACACGTCCTAGCGGGACAAGATACGCAGTATTTT; CDR3aa: CASSLHVLAGQDTQYF
v_gene: TRBV9; len: 16; abundance: few; j_gene: TRBJ2-1; d_gene: .; CDR3nt: TGTGCCAGCAGCGTACTTGGGGGCGGGACTGTAAATGAGCAGTTCTTC; CDR3aa: CASSVLGGGTVNEQFF
v_gene: TRBV28; len: 21; abundance: .; j_gene: TRBJ2-7; d_gene: .; CDR3nt: TGTGCCAGCAGTTTCGGTTATACCGACCCCGCGGCGGGATCTTTCTCCTACGAGCAGTACTTC; CDR3aa: CASSFGYTDPAAGSFSYEQYF
v_gene: TRBV28; len: 14; abundance: .; j_gene: TRBJ1-2; d_gene: TRBD1; CDR3nt: TGTGCCAGCAGTACTCCGACCACAGGGGCCCGCGGCACCTTC; CDR3aa: CASSTPTTGARGTF
v_gene: TRBV11-3; len: 14; abundance: .; j_gene: TRBJ1-4; d_gene: TRBD1; CDR3nt: TGTGCCAGCAGCTCCAGTCAGGGGGACGAAAAACTGTTTTTT; CDR3aa: CASSSSQGDEKLFF
v_gene: TRBV28; len: 16; abundance: .; j_gene: TRBJ2-6; d_gene: .; CDR3nt: TGTGCCAGCACAGGTGGGACTCCCTCTGGGGCCAACGTCCTGACTTTC; CDR3aa: CASTGGTPSGANVLTF
v_gene: TRBV6-5; len: 16; abundance: .; j_gene: TRBJ1-6; d_gene: .; CDR3nt: TGTGCCAGCAGTTACTCGTTGTCCCAACGGGGGTCACCCCTCCACTTT; CDR3aa: CASSYSLSQRGSPLHF
v_gene: TRBV3-1/TRBV3-2; len: 15; abundance: .; j_gene: TRBJ2-2; d_gene: TRBD2; CDR3nt: TGTGCCAGCAGCCAAGCCGGGGGAGGGGCCGGGGAGCTGTTTTTT; CDR3aa: CASSQAGGGAGELFF
v_gene: TRBV11-2; len: 16; abundance: .; j_gene: TRBJ2-5; d_gene: .; CDR3nt: TGTGCCAGCAGCCTCGGGTTCCAGGGCGGAGGGGAGACCCAGTACTTC; CDR3aa: CASSLGFQGGGETQYF
v_gene: TRBV29-1; len: 12; abundance: .; j_gene: TRBJ1-2; d_gene: .; CDR3nt: TGCAGCGCAGATCCGGACGGCAATGGCTACACCTTC; CDR3aa: CSADPDGNGYTF
v_gene: TRBV20-1; len: 14; abundance: .; j_gene: TRBJ2-7; d_gene: .; CDR3nt: TGCAGTGCTAGTGAGGGCGGGAACTCCTACGAGCAGTACTTC; CDR3aa: CSASEGGNSYEQYF
v_gene: TRBV9; len: 15; abundance: .; j_gene: TRBJ1-4; d_gene: TRBD1; CDR3nt: TGTGCCAGCAGCAACTGGCAGGGGGCGGGTGAAAAACTGTTTTTT; CDR3aa: CASSNWQGAGEKLFF
v_gene: TRBV7-9; len: 13; abundance: .; j_gene: TRBJ1-2; d_gene: .; CDR3nt: TGTGCCAGCAGCTTCCTCGGCAGGGCTGGCTACACCTTC; CDR3aa: CASSFLGRAGYTF
v_gene: TRBV7-3; len: 14; abundance: .; j_gene: TRBJ1-6; d_gene: .; CDR3nt: TGTGCCAGCAGCTTACAGGGGAATTATTCACCCCTCCACTTT; CDR3aa: CASSLQGNYSPLHF
v_gene: TRBV29-1; len: 16; abundance: .; j_gene: TRBJ1-2; d_gene: .; CDR3nt: TGCAGCGTCCCGACCCGGGCGACACGGCAAAACTATGGCTACACCTTC; CDR3aa: CSVPTRATRQNYGYTF
v_gene: TRBV5-1; len: 12; abundance: once; j_gene: TRBJ1-2; d_gene: TRBD1; CDR3nt: TGCGCCAGCCGCCGGGACAGTGAAGGCTACACCTTC; CDR3aa: CASRRDSEGYTF
v_gene: TRBV10-3; len: 17; abundance: .; j_gene: TRBJ1-1; d_gene: .; CDR3nt: TGTGCCATCAGTAGATACAGGGTGGCAGGGGTGAGCACTGAAGCTTTCTTT; CDR3aa: CAISRYRVAGVSTEAFF
v_gene: TRBV5-1; len: 14; abundance: .; j_gene: TRBJ1-1; d_gene: TRBD1; CDR3nt: TGCGCCAGCAGCCTGACAGGGATAGGTACTGAAGCTTTCTTT; CDR3aa: CASSLTGIGTEAFF
v_gene: TRBV19; len: 14; abundance: .; j_gene: TRBJ2-5; d_gene: TRBD1; CDR3nt: TGTGCCAGTAGTACACAGGGGCTACAAGAGACCCAGTACTTC; CDR3aa: CASSTQGLQETQYF
v_gene: TRBV7-9; len: 15; abundance: .; j_gene: TRBJ1-5; d_gene: .; CDR3nt: TGTGCCAGCAGCTCCACACTCAATAGCAATCAGCCCCAGCATTTT; CDR3aa: CASSSTLNSNQPQHF
v_gene: TRBV11-3; len: 20; abundance: .; j_gene: TRBJ1-2; d_gene: TRBD1; CDR3nt: TGTGCCAGCAGCTTAGGAGCCTCAGGGACAGGGGGTCCAGCTAACTATGGCTACACCTTC; CDR3aa: CASSLGASGTGGPANYGYTF
v_gene: TRBV9; len: 14; abundance: .; j_gene: TRBJ2-1; d_gene: TRBD2; CDR3nt: TGTGCCAGCAGCGGGACTAGCGGGAAGGGGGAGCAGTTCTTC; CDR3aa: CASSGTSGKGEQFF
v_gene: TRBV4-1; len: 16; abundance: .; j_gene: TRBJ1-5; d_gene: TRBD1; CDR3nt: TGCGCCAGCAGCCAAGGGACAGGGGGCTCCAATCAGCCCCAGCATTTT; CDR3aa: CASSQGTGGSNQPQHF
v_gene: TRBV3-1/TRBV3-2; len: 18; abundance: .; j_gene: TRBJ1-5; d_gene: TRBD1; CDR3nt: TGTGCCAGCAGCCAAGGGTGGACAGGGGGAAATAGCAATCAGCCCCAGCATTTT; CDR3aa: CASSQGWTGGNSNQPQHF